One T cell receptor beta chain is described in this entry. The antigen is not known. PCR amplification relied on 60 Vbeta primers (plus 13 Jbeta primers). The method was immunoSEQ multiplex PCR; TCRdb's version includes in-frame clones alone and lacks a portion of them. Of tens of thousands of clones in the sample, roughly three quarters were seen once. The data derive from a study of cytomegalovirus exposure and HLA in healthy donors. General study findings and limits: Immune exposure data for these donors was limited to CMV serostatus. The authors later linked a missense DCLRE1C variant to TCR beta V- and J-gene trimming. When a later analysis compared HLA-associated TCR beta chains with equally common others, the HLA-associated chains turned out to be more clonally expanded and to have lower generation probabilities.

The V end was cut by 0 bases, the J end by 3 bases, with 11 bases between. Germline V lookup: CDR1 SEHNR, CDR2 FQNEAQ (reference sequence). This CDR3 contains 15 residues. The clonotype originates from a man between 35 and 55 years old in good health and CMV-seronegative. The J gene is TRBJ1-2, the V gene TRBV7-9; D is unclear. The specimen was PBMCs. In nucleotides, the CDR3 is TGTGCCAGCAGCTTAGCGGCACCCGAGGACTATGGCTACACCTTC. It codes for CASSLAAPEDYGYTF.